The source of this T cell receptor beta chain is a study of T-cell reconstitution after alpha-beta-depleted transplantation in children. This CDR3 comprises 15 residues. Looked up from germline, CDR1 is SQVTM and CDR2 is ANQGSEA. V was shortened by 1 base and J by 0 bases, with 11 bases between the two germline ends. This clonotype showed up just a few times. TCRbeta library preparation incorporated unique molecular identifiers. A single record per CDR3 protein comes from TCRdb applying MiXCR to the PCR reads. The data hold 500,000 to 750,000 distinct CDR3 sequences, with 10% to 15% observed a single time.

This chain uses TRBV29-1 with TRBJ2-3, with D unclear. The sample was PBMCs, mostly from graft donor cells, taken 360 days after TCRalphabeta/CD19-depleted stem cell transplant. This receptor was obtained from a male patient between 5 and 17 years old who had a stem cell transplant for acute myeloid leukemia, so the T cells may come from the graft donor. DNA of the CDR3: TGCAGCGTTGAAGGGACGGAAATTAGCACAGATACGCAGTATTTT. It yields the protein CSVEGTEISTDTQYF.